One and the same sample provided the 23 T cell receptor beta chains below, sequenced in a study of cytomegalovirus exposure and HLA in healthy donors. The data were produced by immunoSEQ multiplex PCR, yet TCRdb's version contains in-frame clones alone and is incomplete. The table lists roughly 110,000 clones, 88% of them singletons, with 1.8% in the top ten. The sample taken for sequencing was PBMCs. These receptor sequences come from a woman aged 18-35 years in good health and CMV-seropositive.

The CDR3 coding sequence is TGTGCCAGCAGCTCCGGGGGGGGGTCAATGGAGACCCAGTACTTC. It encodes CASSSGGGSMETQYF. The chain has TRBV7-8 and TRBJ2-5; TRBD2 matches 8 bases. Germline V lookup: CDR1 SGHVS, CDR2 FQNEAQ. V lost 4 bases to trimming and J lost 5 bases; unmatched junction nucleotides: 9. This CDR3 region has 15 residues.

V usage is TRBV9 and J usage is TRBJ2-7; a weak D match, TRBD2 (6 bases). V was cut by 4 bases and J by 5 bases, with 19 bases left in between. The length of the CDR3 is 15 residues. The V gene's germline CDR1 is SGDLS and CDR2 YYNGEE. CDR3 coding DNA: TGTGCCAGCAGCCCCCGGAGGGGTGGTATGCACGAGCAGTACTTC. The encoded protein is CASSPRRGGMHEQYF.

This chain uses TRBV4-1 with TRBJ2-6; 7 bases map to TRBD1. The CDR3 is made up of 18 amino acids. CDR1 and CDR2 from the germline V gene are MGHRA and YSYEKL. The trim removed 3 bases at V and 0 bases at J, leaving 8 bases unmatched. CDR3 residues: CASSHRDSPFSGANVLTF. CDR3 bases: TGCGCCAGCAGCCACCGGGACAGCCCTTTCTCTGGGGCCAACGTCCTGACTTTC.

This clone was observed a handful of times. The chain combines TRBV7-8 with TRBJ1-2, with D hard to call. V shed 1 base and J shed 8 bases, with 11 bases lying between them. The germline V gene has CDR1 SGHVS and CDR2 FQNEAQ. CDR3 length: 13 residues. The CDR3 DNA sequence: TGTGCCAGCAGCTTAGACAGCCTATACGGCTACACCTTC. Its protein product is CASSLDSLYGYTF.

V is TRBV6-1 and J is TRBJ1-2, with 8 bases matching TRBD1. V was clipped by 6 bases and J by 5 bases; unmatched bases: 8. The CDR3 runs to 14 residues. Germline V gives CDR1 MNHNS, CDR2 SASEGT. CDR3 in amino acids: CASRDRGQVYGYTF. The DNA for the CDR3 is TGTGCCAGCAGAGACCGGGGACAGGTATATGGCTACACCTTC.

This chain connects TRBV28 to TRBJ1-6, with 11 bases matching TRBD1. Trimming cost V 8 bases and J 9 bases; bases outside gene matches: 6. The CDR3 sequence is 14 residues long. Germline V gives CDR1 MDHEN, CDR2 SYDVKM. The CDR3 sequence is CASWTGGLGSPLHF. For the CDR3, the DNA is TGTGCCAGCTGGACAGGGGGCCTAGGTTCACCCCTCCACTTT.

The gene calls are TRBV6-5 and TRBJ1-4, with 9 bases identical to TRBD1. The ends lost 7 bases at V and 7 bases at J; junction bases unmatched: 7. Germline CDR1 reads MNHEY; CDR2 reads SVGAGI. The CDR3 is made up of 14 amino acids. The CDR3 region is CASKTGGAGEKLFF. In nucleotides, the CDR3 is TGTGCCAGCAAAACAGGGGGCGCGGGTGAAAAACTGTTTTTT.

The rearrangement joins TRBV19 to TRBJ2-1; 8 bases agree with TRBD2. With V trimmed by 8 bases and J by 2 bases, 5 bases remained unmatched. CDR1 and CDR2 (germline): LNHDA, SQIVND (reference sequence). There are 14 residues in the CDR3. The DNA of the CDR3 is TGTGCCAGTCGTCCGGGGGGGACCTACAATGAGCAGTTCTTC. Residues: CASRPGGTYNEQFF.

The count of this clone is one. The chain's CDR3 is CASSTRTGTGAVGTDTQYF. The CDR3, as DNA: TGTGCCAGCAGTACTAGGACAGGGACCGGGGCCGTGGGCACAGATACGCAGTATTTT. The chain employs TRBV28 and TRBJ2-3, with 8 positions matching TRBD1. J was trimmed by 1 base and V by 5 bases; bases with no gene match: 17. The CDR3 covers 19 residues. CDR1 and CDR2 (germline): MDHEN, SYDVKM.

The V gene is TRBV7-9, the J gene TRBJ2-3, with TRBD1 identical over 7 bases. In germline, CDR1 is SEHNR, CDR2 FQNEAQ (reference sequence). J gave up 0 bases and V 5 bases, and 8 bases lay outside the gene matches. The CDR3 runs 16 residues. CDR3 sequence: CASSVNRDRSTDTQYF. CDR3 DNA: TGTGCCAGCAGCGTAAACCGGGACAGAAGCACAGATACGCAGTATTTT.

The chain combines TRBV18 with TRBJ2-1; possibly TRBD1 for D (6 bases). Trimming removed 5 bases from V and 7 bases from J, with 24 bases in between. This CDR3 has 17 residues. Per the germline V gene, CDR1 is KGHSH and CDR2 is LQKENI. The DNA for the CDR3 is TGTGCCAGCTCAGCACGGGCACGAGGGGGTATTTTAAATGAGCAGTTCTTC. Translating gives CASSARARGGILNEQFF.

The chain uses TRBV7-8 and TRBJ2-6; 9 nucleotides match TRBD1. The germline V gene encodes CDR1 SGHVS and CDR2 FQNEAQ. CDR3 length: 19 residues. The trim removed 2 bases at V and 2 bases at J, leaving 10 bases unmatched. CDR3 sequence reads: CASSLIPPWDRAGANVLTF. DNA of the CDR3: TGTGCCAGCAGCTTAATCCCCCCTTGGGACAGGGCTGGGGCCAACGTCCTGACTTTC. Looking up the rest from reference TRBV7-8 and TRBJ2-6 gives the full variable domain: GAGVSQSPRYKVAKRGQDVALRCDPISGHVSLFWYQQALGQGPEFLTYFQNEAQLDKSGLPSDRFFAERPEGSVSTLKIQRTQQEDSAVYLCASSLIPPWDRAGANVLTFGAGSRLTVL.

The chain joins TRBV28 to TRBJ1-2; 7 nucleotides line up with TRBD1. Germline CDR1 MDHEN, CDR2 SYDVKM. This CDR3 comprises 16 residues. With V trimmed by 5 bases and J by 4 bases, 13 bases remained unmatched. CDR3 loop: CASSQPTGTVFYGYTF. CDR3 DNA: TGTGCCAGCAGTCAACCCACCGGGACAGTATTCTATGGCTACACCTTC.

This chain joins TRBV19 and TRBJ1-5, with D possibly being TRBD1 (5 bases). Germline lookup yields CDR1 LNHDA and CDR2 SQIVND (reference sequence). Trimming removed 5 bases from V and 4 bases from J, with 12 bases in between. The CDR3 length is 14 residues. The CDR3 region is CASSQGMSNQPQHF. CDR3 DNA sequence: TGTGCCAGTAGTCAGGGAATGAGTAATCAGCCCCAGCATTTT.

This chain uses TRBV19 with TRBJ1-2; tentative D call: TRBD1 (6 bases). Germline V gene lookup returns CDR1 LNHDA and CDR2 SQIVND (reference sequence). The CDR3 loop spans 11 amino acids. Trimming stripped 9 bases from V and 7 bases from J, with 12 bases between. CDR3 nucleotide sequence: TGTGCCAGCGCCAGGGGAACTGGCTACACCTTC. Amino acid sequence: CASARGTGYTF. The whole variable domain, filled in from reference TRBV19 and TRBJ1-2, reads DGGITQSPKYLFRKEGQNVTLSCEQNLNHDAMYWYRQDPGQGLRLIYYSQIVNDFQKGDIAEGYSVSREKKESFPLTVTSAQKNPTAFYLCASARGTGYTFGSGTRLTVV.

The rearrangement links TRBV5-6 to TRBJ2-1; 8 bases match TRBD2. Germline V gives CDR1 SGHDT, CDR2 YYEEEE. J was trimmed by 0 bases and V by 4 bases; bases with no gene match: 6. This CDR3 is 16 amino acids long. CDR3 residues: CASSTIAGSSYNEQFF. Written as DNA, the CDR3 is TGTGCCAGCAGCACCATAGCGGGGAGCTCCTACAATGAGCAGTTCTTC.

V is TRBV5-6 and J is TRBJ1-2, with TRBD1 as a possible D gene (6 bases). The CDR3 is made up of 16 amino acids. Trimming cost V 2 bases and J 5 bases, with 19 bases left between them. CDR1 SGHDT and CDR2 YYEEEE come from the germline V gene. The CDR3 coding sequence is TGTGCCAGCAGCTTAGGGACACATGTACATCCTTATGGCTACACCTTC. Its protein is CASSLGTHVHPYGYTF. Using reference TRBV5-6 and TRBJ1-2 for the parts outside the CDR3, the full variable domain is DAGVTQSPTHLIKTRGQQVTLRCSPKSGHDTVSWYQQALGQGPQFIFQYYEEEERQRGNFPDRFSGHQFPNYSSELNVNALLLGDSALYLCASSLGTHVHPYGYTFGSGTRLTVV.

This chain links TRBV6-5 with TRBJ2-1, with D hard to call. Trimming stripped 0 bases from V and 9 bases from J, with 9 bases between. This CDR3 contains 13 residues. Germline V gene sequence: CDR1 MNHEY, CDR2 SVGAGI. The CDR3 region is CASSYSSQVEQFF. The CDR3 bases are TGTGCCAGCAGTTACTCGAGCCAAGTTGAGCAGTTCTTC.

This clone was seen a few times. The chain combines TRBV2 with TRBJ2-7, with TRBD2 matching over 7 bases. This CDR3 region has 15 residues. After removal of 6 bases from V and 4 bases from J, the junction contained 12 bases not matched to a gene. Germline values: CDR1 SNHLY, CDR2 FYNNEI. The CDR3 spells CASSLGGVRGYEQYV. The DNA for the CDR3 is TGTGCCAGCAGCCTGGGGGGGGTGAGGGGATACGAGCAGTACGTC.

The genes are TRBV6-1 and TRBJ1-5; 12 nucleotides line up with TRBD1. Germline CDR1 reads MNHNS; CDR2 reads SASEGT. With 4 bases clipped from V and 6 bases from J, the junction kept 4 bases outside the gene matches. The CDR3 length is 15 residues. This chain's CDR3 is CASSGGQGAGQPQHF. For the CDR3, the DNA is TGTGCCAGCAGTGGGGGACAGGGGGCCGGTCAGCCCCAGCATTTT.

CDR3 DNA sequence: TGTGCCAGCAGTGAGCAGGGGGCGATCGAAAAACTGTTTTTT. Its translation: CASSEQGAIEKLFF. This chain connects TRBV2 to TRBJ1-4, with 8 bases matching TRBD1. The CDR3 is made up of 14 amino acids. The junction had 5 bases not matched to a gene; V was cut back by 3 bases and J by 8 bases. Germline V CDR1 and CDR2: SNHLY, FYNNEI. Variable domain in full (rest from reference TRBV2 and TRBJ1-4): EPEVTQTPSHQVTQMGQEVILRCVPISNHLYFYWYRQILGQKVEFLVSFYNNEISEKSEIFDDQFSVERPDGSNFTLKIRSTKLEDSAMYFCASSEQGAIEKLFFGSGTQLSVL.

The chain uses TRBV11-2 and TRBJ2-7, with 9 bases identical to TRBD2. This CDR3 has 13 amino acids. V lost 5 bases to trimming and J lost 4 bases; unmatched junction nucleotides: 3. Germline assignment: CDR1 SGHAT and CDR2 FQNNGV. CDR3 region: CASSRLAEYEQYV. CDR3 nucleotides: TGTGCCAGCAGCCGACTAGCGGAATACGAGCAGTACGTC.

This chain links TRBV27 with TRBJ1-1; 9 nucleotides match TRBD1. The CDR3 covers 12 residues. From germline, CDR1 is MNHEY and CDR2 SMNVEV (reference sequence). J lost 9 bases, V lost 6 bases, and 5 bases had no gene match. In nucleotides, the CDR3 is TGTGCCAGCAGCTTTGGACAGGGGAAAGCTTTCTTT. This gives the protein CASSFGQGKAFF.